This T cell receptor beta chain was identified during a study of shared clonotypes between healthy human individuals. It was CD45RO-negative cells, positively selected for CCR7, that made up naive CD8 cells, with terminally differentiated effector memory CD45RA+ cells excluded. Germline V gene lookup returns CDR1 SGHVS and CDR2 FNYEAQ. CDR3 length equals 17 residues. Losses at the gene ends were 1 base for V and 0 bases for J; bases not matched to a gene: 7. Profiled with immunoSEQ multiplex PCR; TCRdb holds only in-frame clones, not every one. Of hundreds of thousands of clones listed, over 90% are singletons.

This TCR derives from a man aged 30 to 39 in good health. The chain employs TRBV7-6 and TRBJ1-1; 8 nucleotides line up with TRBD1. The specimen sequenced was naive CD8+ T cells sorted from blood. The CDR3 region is CASSLGVRGPLNTEAFF. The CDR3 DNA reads TGTGCCAGCAGCTTAGGGGTCAGGGGGCCTCTGAACACTGAAGCTTTCTTT.